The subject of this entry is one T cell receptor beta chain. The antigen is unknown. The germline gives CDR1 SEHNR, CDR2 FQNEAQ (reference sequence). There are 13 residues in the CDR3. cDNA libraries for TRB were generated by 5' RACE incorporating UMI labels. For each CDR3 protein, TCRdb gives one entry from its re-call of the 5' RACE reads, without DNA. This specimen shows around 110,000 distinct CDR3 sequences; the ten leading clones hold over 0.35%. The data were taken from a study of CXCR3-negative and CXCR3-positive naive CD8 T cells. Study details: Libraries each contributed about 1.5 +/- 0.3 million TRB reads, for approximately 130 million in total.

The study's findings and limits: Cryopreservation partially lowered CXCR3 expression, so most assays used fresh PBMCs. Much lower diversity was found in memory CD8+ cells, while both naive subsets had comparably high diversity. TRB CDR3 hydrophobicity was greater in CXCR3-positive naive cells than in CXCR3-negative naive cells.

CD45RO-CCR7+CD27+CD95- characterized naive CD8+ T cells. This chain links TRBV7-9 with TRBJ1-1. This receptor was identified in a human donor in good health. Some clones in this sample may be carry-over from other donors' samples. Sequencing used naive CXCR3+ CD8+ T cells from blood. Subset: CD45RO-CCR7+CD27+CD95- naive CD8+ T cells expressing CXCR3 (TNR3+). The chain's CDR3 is CPSSPPINTEAFF.